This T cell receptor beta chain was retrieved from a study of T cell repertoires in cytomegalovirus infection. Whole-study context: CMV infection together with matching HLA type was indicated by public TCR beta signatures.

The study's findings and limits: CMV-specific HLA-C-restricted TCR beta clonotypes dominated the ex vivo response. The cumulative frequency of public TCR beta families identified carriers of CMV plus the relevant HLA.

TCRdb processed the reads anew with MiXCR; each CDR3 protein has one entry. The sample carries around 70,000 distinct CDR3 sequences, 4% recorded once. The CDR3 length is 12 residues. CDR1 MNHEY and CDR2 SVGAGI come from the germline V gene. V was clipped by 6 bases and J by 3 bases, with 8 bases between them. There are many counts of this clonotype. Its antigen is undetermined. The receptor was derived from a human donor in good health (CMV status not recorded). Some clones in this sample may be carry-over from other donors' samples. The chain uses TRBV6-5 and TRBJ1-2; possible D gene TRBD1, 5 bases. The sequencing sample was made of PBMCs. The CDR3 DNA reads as TGTGCCAGCAGGGAGGGGTACTATGGCTACACCTTC. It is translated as CASREGYYGYTF.